The sequence of this T cell receptor beta chain was determined in a study of T-cell reconstitution after alpha-beta-depleted transplantation in children. Overall study findings and caveats: Once a year had passed after transplant, T-cell counts and diversity came mostly from newly produced T cells. There were some patients whose high TCRbeta diversity at day 60 came from surviving recipient T cells and thymic progenitors. Expanded clones from the graft, numbering several hundred, reportedly supplied alpha-beta T cells about two months after transplant.

In germline, CDR1 is SGHTA, CDR2 FQGNSA. V lost 1 base, J lost 0 bases, and 13 bases lay in between. CDR3 size: 16 residues. At least ten counts were recorded for this clonotype. Its antigen is unidentified. Unique molecular identifiers were built into the TCRbeta library. TCRdb analysed the PCR reads with MiXCR anew, one entry per CDR3 protein. Of around 490,000 distinct CDR3 sequences listed, roughly an eighth were seen once; the top ten hold 11% to 15%. Sequences were derived from PBMCs, mostly from graft donor cells, sampled 180 days after TCRalphabeta/CD19-depleted stem cell transplant. The rearrangement uses TRBV7-2 and TRBJ2-7, with D unclear. This TCR came from a female patient between 2 and 15 years old who had a stem cell transplant for aplastic anemia, so the T cells may come from the graft donor. The CDR3 is CASSLEGLGSSYEQYF. The DNA for the CDR3 is TGTGCCAGCAGCTTAGAAGGTCTCGGCAGCTCCTACGAGCAGTACTTC.